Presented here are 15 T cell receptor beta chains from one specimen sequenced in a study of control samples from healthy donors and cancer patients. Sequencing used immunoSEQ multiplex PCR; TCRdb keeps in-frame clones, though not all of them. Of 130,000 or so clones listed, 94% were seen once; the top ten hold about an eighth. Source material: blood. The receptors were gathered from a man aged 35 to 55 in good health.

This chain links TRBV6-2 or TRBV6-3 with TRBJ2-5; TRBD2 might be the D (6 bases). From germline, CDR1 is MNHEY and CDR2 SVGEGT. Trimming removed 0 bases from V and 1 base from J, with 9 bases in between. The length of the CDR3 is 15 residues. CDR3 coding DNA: TGTGCCAGCAGTTACTCCGGGAGCACCCAAGAGACCCAGTACTTC. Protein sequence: CASSYSGSTQETQYF.

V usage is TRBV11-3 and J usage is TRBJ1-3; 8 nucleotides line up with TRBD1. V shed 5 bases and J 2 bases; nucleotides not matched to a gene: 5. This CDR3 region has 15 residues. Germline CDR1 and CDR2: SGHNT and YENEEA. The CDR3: CASSPGQGPGNTIYF. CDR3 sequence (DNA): TGTGCCAGCAGCCCCGGACAGGGCCCTGGAAACACCATATATTTT.

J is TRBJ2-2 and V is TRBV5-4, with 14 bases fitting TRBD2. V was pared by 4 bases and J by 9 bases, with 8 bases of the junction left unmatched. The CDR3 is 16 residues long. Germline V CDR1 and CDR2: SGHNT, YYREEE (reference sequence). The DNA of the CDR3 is TGTGCCAGCAGCACCCCTGGGACTAGCGGGAGTAGGGAGCTGTTTTTT. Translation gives CASSTPGTSGSRELFF. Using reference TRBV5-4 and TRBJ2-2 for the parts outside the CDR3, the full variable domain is ETGVTQSPTHLIKTRGQQVTLRCSSQSGHNTVSWYQQALGQGPQFIFQYYREEENGRGNFPPRFSGLQFPNYSSELNVNALELDDSALYLCASSTPGTSGSRELFFGEGSRLTVL.

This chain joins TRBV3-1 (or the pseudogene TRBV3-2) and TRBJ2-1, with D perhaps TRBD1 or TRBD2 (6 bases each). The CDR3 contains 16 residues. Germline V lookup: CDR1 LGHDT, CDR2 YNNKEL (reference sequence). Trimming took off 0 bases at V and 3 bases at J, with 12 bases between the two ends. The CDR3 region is CASSQDVAGHYNEQFF. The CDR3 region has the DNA TGTGCCAGCAGCCAAGATGTCGCGGGACACTACAATGAGCAGTTCTTC.

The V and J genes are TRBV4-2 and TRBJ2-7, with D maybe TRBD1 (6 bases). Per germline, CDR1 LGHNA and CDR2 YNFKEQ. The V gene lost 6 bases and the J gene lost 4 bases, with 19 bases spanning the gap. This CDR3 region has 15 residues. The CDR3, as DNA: TGTGCCAGCAGTACCTCCGGGACAAATCCGTACGAGCAGTACTTC. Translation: CASSTSGTNPYEQYF.

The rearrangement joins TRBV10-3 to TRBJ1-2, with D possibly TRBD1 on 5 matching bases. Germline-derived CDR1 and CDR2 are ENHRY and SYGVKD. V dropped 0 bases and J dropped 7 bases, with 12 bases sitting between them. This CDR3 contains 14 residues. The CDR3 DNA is TGTGCCATCAGTGAGTCGAAGCGGGGCAGTGGCTACACCTTC. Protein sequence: CAISESKRGSGYTF.

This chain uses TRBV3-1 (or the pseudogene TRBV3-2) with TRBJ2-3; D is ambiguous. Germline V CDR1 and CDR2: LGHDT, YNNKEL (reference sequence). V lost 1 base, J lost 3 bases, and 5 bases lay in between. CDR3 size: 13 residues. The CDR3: CASSQVRTDTQYF. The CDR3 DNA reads TGTGCCAGCAGCCAAGTCCGGACAGATACGCAGTATTTT.

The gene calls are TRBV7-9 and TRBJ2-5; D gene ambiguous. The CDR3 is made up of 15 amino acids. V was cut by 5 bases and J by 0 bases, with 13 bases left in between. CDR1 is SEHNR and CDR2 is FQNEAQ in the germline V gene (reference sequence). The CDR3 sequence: CASSPPMRNQETQYF. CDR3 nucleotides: TGTGCCAGCAGCCCCCCAATGCGCAACCAAGAGACCCAGTACTTC.

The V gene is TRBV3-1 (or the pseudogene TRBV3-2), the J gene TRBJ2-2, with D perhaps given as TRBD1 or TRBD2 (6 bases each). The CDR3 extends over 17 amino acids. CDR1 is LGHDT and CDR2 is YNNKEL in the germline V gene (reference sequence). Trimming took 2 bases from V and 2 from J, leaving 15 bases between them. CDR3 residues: CASSQNPFGGNTGELFF. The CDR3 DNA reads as TGTGCCAGCAGCCAAAACCCGTTCGGGGGCAACACCGGGGAGCTGTTTTTT.

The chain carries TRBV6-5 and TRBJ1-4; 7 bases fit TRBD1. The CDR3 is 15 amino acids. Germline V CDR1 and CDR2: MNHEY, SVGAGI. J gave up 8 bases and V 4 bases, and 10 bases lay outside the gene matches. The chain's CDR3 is CASSSSGGLSEKLFF. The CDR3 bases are TGTGCCAGCAGTTCGTCAGGGGGATTGAGCGAAAAACTGTTTTTT.

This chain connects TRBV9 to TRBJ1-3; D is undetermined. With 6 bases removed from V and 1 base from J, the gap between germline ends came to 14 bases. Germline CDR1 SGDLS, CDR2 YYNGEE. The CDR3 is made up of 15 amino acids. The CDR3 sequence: CASTRLDESGNTIYF. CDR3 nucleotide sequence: TGTGCCAGCACCCGCCTTGATGAATCTGGAAACACCATATATTTT. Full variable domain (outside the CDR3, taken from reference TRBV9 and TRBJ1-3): DSGVTQTPKHLITATGQRVTLRCSPRSGDLSVYWYQQSLDQGLQFLIQYYNGEERAKGNILERFSAQQFPDLHSELNLSSLELGDSALYFCASTRLDESGNTIYFGEGSWLTVV.

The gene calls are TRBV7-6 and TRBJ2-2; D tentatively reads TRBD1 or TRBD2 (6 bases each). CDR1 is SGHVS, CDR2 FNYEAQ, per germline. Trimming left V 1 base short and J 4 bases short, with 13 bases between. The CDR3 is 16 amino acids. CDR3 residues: CASSLVGGDTTGELFF. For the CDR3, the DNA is TGTGCCAGCAGCTTAGTTGGCGGGGACACCACCGGGGAGCTGTTTTTT. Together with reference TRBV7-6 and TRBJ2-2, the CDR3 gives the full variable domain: GAGVSQSPRYKVTKRGQDVALRCDPISGHVSLYWYRQALGQGPEFLTYFNYEAQQDKSGLPNDRFSAERPEGSISTLTIQRTEQRDSAMYRCASSLVGGDTTGELFFGEGSRLTVL.

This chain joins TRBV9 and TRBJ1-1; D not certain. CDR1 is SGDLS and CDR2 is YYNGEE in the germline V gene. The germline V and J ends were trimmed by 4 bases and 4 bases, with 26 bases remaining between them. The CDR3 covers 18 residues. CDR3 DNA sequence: TGTGCCAGCAGCACCCCCGGGCGCGATGTAGGCCCGTCCACTGAAGCTTTCTTT. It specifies CASSTPGRDVGPSTEAFF.

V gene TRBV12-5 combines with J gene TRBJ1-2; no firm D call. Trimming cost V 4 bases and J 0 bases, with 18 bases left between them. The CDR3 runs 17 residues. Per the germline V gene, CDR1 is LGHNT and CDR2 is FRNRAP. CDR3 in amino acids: CASGSGPSPGTNYGYTF. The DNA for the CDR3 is TGTGCTAGTGGTTCGGGCCCCTCGCCAGGCACTAACTATGGCTACACCTTC.

CDR3 in amino acids: CASSLDSGGTQYF. The CDR3 coding sequence is TGTGCCAGCAGCTTAGATTCTGGGGGGACCCAGTACTTC. The chain links TRBV11-2 to TRBJ2-5; tentatively, D is TRBD1 or TRBD2 (5 bases each). The CDR3 runs to 13 residues. Per germline, CDR1 SGHAT and CDR2 FQNNGV. Trimming removed 0 bases from V and 7 bases from J, with 9 bases in between.